This paragraph covers one TCR beta chain sequence. The antigen this receptor binds is unknown. There are no base qualities to consult, and no much larger clone falls within one base. What this sample's time point label stands for: pretherapy, before neoadjuvant immune checkpoint inhibitors. Samples came from the phase 2 randomized NEOSTAR trial, which tested neoadjuvant nivolumab or nivolumab plus ipilimumab followed by surgery in operable NSCLC. Libraries were prepared through the immunoSEQ multiplex PCR assay. In the source study's methods: Repertoires were summarized by richness and clonality, and significantly expanded and contracted clones were identified between pre- and post-therapy samples. Not all clones reach the TCRdb copy of this immuneACCESS table, which keeps in-frame sequences only. Checked studies attribute under half of the gap to unresolved V genes and leave the rest unexplained. That table supplies the V and J calls and clone size; D and trimming were determined from the DNA. Within this sample are 9,000 to 10,000 clones, with around 81% of them counted one time only. The ten most abundant clones make up approximately 3.8% of the sample.

The sample originates from a study of neoadjuvant nivolumab and ipilimumab in lung cancer (dated by TCRdb to the early 2020s). A note on the overall study: Nivolumab was administered intravenously at 3 mg/kg on days 1, 15 and 29, and in the combination arm ipilimumab 1 mg/kg was added on day 1 only. For each study arm, the primary endpoint of the trial was the rate of major pathologic response (MPR) in the intention-to-treat population. In the trial, approximately 45 patients with operable NSCLC were treated, of whom around 23 were randomized to nivolumab monotherapy and around 20 to nivolumab plus ipilimumab. TCR repertoires in pretherapy (baseline) peripheral blood were compared with TCR repertoires in tumors resected at surgery after neoadjuvant immune checkpoint blockade. Seven patients had matched pretherapy and resected tumor pairs analyzed, with four treated with nivolumab and three with nivolumab plus ipilimumab. The paper as a whole reports these results and caveats: Richness in tumors resected after neoadjuvant therapy showed a positive correlation with pretherapy blood TCR richness (Spearman R of about 0.86). TCR sequencing was performed in a small number of samples. Greater TCR richness and clonality were observed in resected tumors than in tumor-adjacent uninvolved lung, and increases were observed in more dual-therapy-treated tumors. There was no significant correlation between TCR clonality and pathologic tumor regression, and just a single major-pathologic-response sample was available for the clonality-regression analysis. From pretherapy to surgery, increases in tumor T-cell richness and clonality were observed in three of three dual-therapy tumors but in only two of four nivolumab-treated tumors.

V is pared back by 1 base and J by 3 bases, with 13 bases lying between the germline termini. The CDR3 goes from the cysteine to the phenylalanine over 16 residues. Only CDR3 DNA remains: 48 bases, in frame from the first base. Looking up the germline V gene (reference sequence) yields CDR1 MNHEY and CDR2 SMNVEV. This receptor was identified in an adult with non-small cell lung cancer. The receptor chain draws on TRBV27 and TRBJ1-5, with no confident D gene call. This specimen was peripheral blood, taken before neoadjuvant nivolumab, alone or with ipilimumab. For the CDR3, the sequence is CASSLYGVGLNQPQHF. In nucleotides, the sequence is TGTGCCAGCAGTTTATATGGGGTAGGGCTCAATCAGCCCCAGCATTTT.